One sample yielded the 18 T cell receptor beta chains listed below, sequenced in a study of T-cell reconstitution after alpha-beta-depleted transplantation in children. Preparation of the TCRbeta library involved a method that used unique molecular identifiers. TCRdb ran MiXCR on the PCR reads and lists one entry per CDR3 protein. The sample includes under 300,000 distinct CDR3 sequences, around a tenth seen only once; the top ten take 20% to 30%. Sequences were derived from peripheral blood, sampled 180 days after TCRalphabeta/CD19-depleted stem cell transplant. The receptors were sampled from a male patient between 2 and 10 years old who had a stem cell transplant for chronic granulomatous disease, so the T cells may come from the graft donor.

This clonotype was detected ten times or more. The chain carries TRBV5-1 and TRBJ2-5; TRBD2 matches 11 bases. J lost 1 base, V lost 4 bases, and 9 bases had no gene match. There are 17 residues in the CDR3. Germline V CDR1 and CDR2: SGHRS, YFSETQ. CDR3 coding DNA: TGCGCCAGCAGCGACCCTAGCGGGGGGACCCCCCAAGAGACCCAGTACTTC. Translating it yields CASSDPSGGTPQETQYF. Variable domain in full (rest from reference TRBV5-1 and TRBJ2-5): KAGVTQTPRYLIKTRGQQVTLSCSPISGHRSVSWYQQTPGQGLQFLFEYFSETQRNKGNFPGRFSGRQFSNSRSEMNVSTLELGDSALYLCASSDPSGGTPQETQYFGPGTRLLVL.

Worth noting for this clonotype: Just one base apart from a much larger clone, this may be a read error. The rearrangement uses TRBV6-2 or TRBV6-3 and TRBJ1-2, with D unresolved. Per the germline V gene, CDR1 is MNHEY and CDR2 is SVGEGT. The CDR3 length is 14 residues. The CDR3 protein is CASSYAILSYGDTF. The CDR3 region has the DNA TGTGCCAGCAGTTACGCGATCTTAAGCTATGGCGACACCTTC.

This clonotype was counted ten times or more. The rearrangement links TRBV7-9 to TRBJ2-1; 10 positions match TRBD1. The V gene end was trimmed by 1 base and the J gene end by 8 bases; junction bases not matched to a gene: 11. Germline-derived CDR1 and CDR2 are SEHNR and FQNEAQ (reference sequence). The CDR3 totals 17 residues. DNA for the CDR3: TGTGCCAGCAGCTTAGAGGGACAGGGGCCACGAAGTTATGAGCAGTTCTTC. Amino acid sequence: CASSLEGQGPRSYEQFF.

At least ten counts were recorded for this clonotype. This chain joins TRBV2 and TRBJ2-3; D possibly corresponds to TRBD1 (5 bases). Trimming stripped 1 base from V and 5 bases from J, with 13 bases between. CDR3 length equals 15 residues. Germline V gene sequence: CDR1 SNHLY, CDR2 FYNNEI. The CDR3 region is CASSEEGLRGDTQYF. The CDR3 coding sequence is TGTGCCAGCAGTGAAGAGGGCCTAAGGGGAGATACGCAGTATTTT. Full variable domain (rest looked up from reference TRBV2 and TRBJ2-3): EPEVTQTPSHQVTQMGQEVILRCVPISNHLYFYWYRQILGQKVEFLVSFYNNEISEKSEIFDDQFSVERPDGSNFTLKIRSTKLEDSAMYFCASSEEGLRGDTQYFGPGTRLTVL.

In this sample, this clonotype turned up a few times. This chain connects TRBV6-1 to TRBJ2-1, with D maybe TRBD1 (6 bases). From germline, CDR1 is MNHNS and CDR2 SASEGT. The CDR3 has 15 residues. Deletions cut 6 bases from V and 0 bases from J, with 12 bases between. The CDR3: CASRSDRSSYNEQFF. DNA of the CDR3: TGTGCCAGCAGAAGCGACAGGAGCTCCTACAATGAGCAGTTCTTC.

This clonotype was counted ten times or more. The CDR3 region is CASSYSVREEFF. DNA of the CDR3: TGTGCCAGCAGTTACTCAGTCAGGGAAGAGTTCTTT. The rearrangement links TRBV6-6 to TRBJ1-1, with a possible D match to TRBD1 (5 bases). The CDR3 has 12 residues. The germline CDR1 and CDR2 sequences are MNHNY and SVGAGI (reference sequence). Between the trimmed V and J ends, which lost 0 bases and 14 bases, there was a span of 13 bases.

With regard to this clonotype: It is likely a read error, because the conserved phenylalanine at the end of the CDR3 is missing. This chain joins TRBV20-1 and TRBJ2-5, with a tentative D call TRBD1 (6 bases). The V end was cut by 3 bases, the J end by 5 bases, with 19 bases between. The CDR3 contains 15 residues. CDR1 and CDR2 (germline): DFQATT, SNEGSKA (reference sequence). DNA for the CDR3: TGCAGTGCTAGCAAGGACAGCCACACTCATGAGACCCAGTACTAC. Amino acid sequence: CSASKDSHTHETQYY.

This clonotype occurred many times. Here the CDR3 DNA reads TGTGCCAGCAGCTTGGAAAGGGGCAGGCTGAACACTGAAGCTTTCTTT. Its protein product is CASSLERGRLNTEAFF. The chain joins TRBV5-6 to TRBJ1-1; TRBD1 is a possible D gene (5 bases). V lost 0 bases to trimming and J lost 0 bases, with 12 bases between them. CDR3 size: 16 residues. Germline assignment: CDR1 SGHDT and CDR2 YYEEEE. Full variable domain (rest looked up from reference TRBV5-6 and TRBJ1-1): DAGVTQSPTHLIKTRGQQVTLRCSPKSGHDTVSWYQQALGQGPQFIFQYYEEEERQRGNFPDRFSGHQFPNYSSELNVNALLLGDSALYLCASSLERGRLNTEAFFGQGTRLTVV.

Ten or more counts support this clonotype. This rearrangement joins TRBV6-5 to TRBJ2-2, with D perhaps matching TRBD1 or TRBD2 (5 bases each). CDR1 MNHEY and CDR2 SVGAGI come from the germline V gene. The CDR3 spans 15 residues. V lost 0 bases to trimming and J lost 4 bases, with 9 bases between them. CDR3 DNA sequence: TGTGCCAGCAGTTACTCAGGGACCGCCACCGGGGAGCTGTTTTTT. Translation gives CASSYSGTATGELFF.

This clonotype has just a few counts. This chain joins TRBV7-9 and TRBJ2-2; TRBD2 aligns across 15 bases. The CDR3 is made up of 14 amino acids. The germline CDR1 and CDR2 sequences are SEHNR and FQNEAQ (reference sequence). CDR3 region: CAGTSGRTTGELFF. CDR3 bases: TGTGCAGGGACTAGCGGGAGGACCACCGGGGAGCTGTTTTTT.

The chain carries TRBV2 and TRBJ2-5; no definite D call. The CDR3 sequence is 13 residues long. V lost 3 bases, J lost 5 bases, and 10 bases lay in between. In germline, CDR1 is SNHLY, CDR2 FYNNEI. The chain's CDR3 is CASSDEAHETQYF. The CDR3, as DNA: TGTGCCAGCAGTGATGAGGCCCATGAGACCCAGTACTTC.

The rearrangement joins TRBV7-8 to TRBJ2-7; 15 positions match TRBD2. V was clipped by 5 bases and J by 2 bases; unmatched bases: 7. This CDR3 is built from 17 residues. In germline, CDR1 is SGHVS, CDR2 FQNEAQ. The CDR3 DNA sequence: TGTGCCAGCAGCGAAGGACTAGCGGGAGGGTGGGCCTACGAGCAGTACTTC. This gives the protein CASSEGLAGGWAYEQYF.

Ten or more counts support this clonotype. The chain links TRBV15 to TRBJ1-5; D remains ambiguous. The germline V gene encodes CDR1 LNHNV and CDR2 YYDKDF (reference sequence). Trimming stripped 0 bases from V and 4 bases from J, with 13 bases between. The CDR3 runs 16 residues. DNA for the CDR3: TGTGCCACCAGCAGAGATGGATCGAGTGGGAATCAGCCCCAGCATTTT. Its protein is CATSRDGSSGNQPQHF.

This clonotype was observed at least ten times. The chain combines TRBV7-3 with TRBJ2-3; D remains unclear. V lost 5 bases and J lost 2, with 14 bases in between. CDR3 length: 15 residues. Germline V gives CDR1 SGHTA, CDR2 FQGTGA. CDR3 in DNA: TGTGCCAGCAGCCCCCAAGGAAGGGTCACAGATACGCAGTATTTT. Protein sequence: CASSPQGRVTDTQYF. Supplemented by reference TRBV7-3 and TRBJ2-3, the full variable domain reads GAGVSQTPSNKVTEKGKYVELRCDPISGHTALYWYRQSLGQGPEFLIYFQGTGAADDSGLPNDRFFAVRPEGSVSTLKIQRTERGDSAVYLCASSPQGRVTDTQYFGPGTRLTVL.

This clonotype was seen repeatedly, ten times or more. The chain uses TRBV12-3 or TRBV12-4 and TRBJ2-3; D gene unclear. Trimming took off 6 bases at V and 4 bases at J, with 11 bases between the two ends. The CDR3 runs to 13 residues. The CDR3 reads CASSHEYPDTQYF. CDR3 coding DNA: TGTGCCAGCAGCCACGAATACCCAGATACGCAGTATTTT.

This clonotype was counted at least ten times. V gene TRBV5-1 combines with J gene TRBJ2-1, with 11 bases fitting TRBD2. This CDR3 comprises 17 residues. Germline values: CDR1 SGHRS, CDR2 YFSETQ. V lost 0 bases and J lost 2; bases outside the gene matches: 4. The CDR3: CASSLGLLAGAYNEQFF. CDR3 bases: TGCGCCAGCAGCTTGGGACTACTAGCGGGAGCCTACAATGAGCAGTTCTTC.

This clonotype was observed at least ten times. The chain has TRBV12-3 or TRBV12-4 and TRBJ1-6; TRBD1 agrees at 8 bases. The CDR3 contains 17 residues. The trim removed 8 bases at V and 3 bases at J, leaving 12 bases unmatched. The CDR3 DNA reads as TGTGCCAGCCGCGCCTCGGACAGGGACCTCTATAATTCACCCCTCCACTTT. Its translation: CASRASDRDLYNSPLHF.

Many counts were recorded for this clonotype. The chain joins TRBV6-5 to TRBJ2-7; maybe TRBD2 (6 bases). V was shortened by 5 bases and J by 7 bases, with 24 bases between the two germline ends. The CDR3 length is 16 residues. Germline loops: CDR1 MNHEY, CDR2 SVGAGI. The CDR3 region has the DNA TGTGCCAGCAGTCCCCAATCGTTCGGGGGTCGAGGGGAGCAGTACTTC. It specifies CASSPQSFGGRGEQYF.